The 4 T cell receptor beta chains in this list originate from one sample, sequenced in a study of blood T cell repertoires in COVID-19. Only in-frame clones appear in the TCRdb table, and some are missing; sequencing was by immunoSEQ multiplex PCR. The table shows 30,000 to 40,000 clones, with about 85% occurring only once. The sequencing input was peripheral blood. The receptors were sampled from a woman aged 55-75 years with active COVID-19.

The rearrangement joins TRBV11-2 to TRBJ1-1, with D unclear. Trimming cost V 5 bases and J 8 bases, with 9 bases left between them. CDR3 length: 11 residues. Per the germline V gene, CDR1 is SGHAT and CDR2 is FQNNGV. The CDR3 reads CASSMYSEAFF. In DNA, the CDR3 is TGTGCCAGCAGCATGTATAGCGAAGCTTTCTTT.

CDR3 amino acids: CASSASSGGPYEQYF. The CDR3, as DNA: TGTGCCAGCAGCGCCTCATCGGGGGGGCCCTACGAGCAGTACTTC. The chain has TRBV9 and TRBJ2-7, with 8 bases fitting TRBD2. V dropped 3 bases and J dropped 2; count of bases not matched to a gene: 7. CDR1 and CDR2 (germline): SGDLS, YYNGEE. The CDR3 is made up of 15 amino acids.

The rearrangement uses TRBV5-1 and TRBJ2-1, with TRBD1 as a possible D gene (8 bases). Between the trimmed V and J ends, which lost 4 bases and 4 bases, there was a span of 15 bases. Looked up from germline, CDR1 is SGHRS and CDR2 is YFSETQ. The CDR3 runs to 15 residues. CDR3 loop: CASSPQGGGYNEQFF. Here the CDR3 DNA reads TGCGCCAGCAGCCCACAGGGGGGAGGGTACAATGAGCAGTTCTTC. The complete variable domain, with remaining parts taken from reference TRBV5-1 and TRBJ2-1, reads KAGVTQTPRYLIKTRGQQVTLSCSPISGHRSVSWYQQTPGQGLQFLFEYFSETQRNKGNFPGRFSGRQFSNSRSEMNVSTLELGDSALYLCASSPQGGGYNEQFFGPGTRLTVL.

CDR3 sequence: CARSLGLTGVIGTYNEQFF. As DNA, the CDR3 is TGTGCCAGAAGCTTAGGGCTCACGGGAGTAATAGGGACCTACAATGAGCAGTTCTTC. The chain combines TRBV7-5 with TRBJ2-1; the DNA was not used to check the table's D call, TRBD2. TRBV7-5 counts as a pseudogene. The CDR3 has 19 amino acids.